These T cell receptor beta chains were read from a single sample in a study of CD8 T cells in ankylosing spondylitis. TCRdb itself ran the 5' RACE reads through MiXCR, one entry per CDR3 protein. The sample holds about 510,000 distinct CDR3 sequences, roughly 5.3% seen once. Sequencing used blood, either unsorted or a sorted T cell fraction (not recorded which). These receptors were taken from a male donor with ankylosing spondylitis. The CDR3 runs from the conserved cysteine through the conserved F or W.

v_call cdr3_length cdr3_aa
TRBV5-1 14 CASSRNRGTNEQFF
TRBV6-1 13 CASSDGDGGRAFF
TRBV5-1 14 CASSPDSRNQPQHF
TRBV15 17 CATSHPDPTDGGCEAFF
TRBV12-3/TRBV12-4 14 CASSFGGSQETQYF
TRBV10-3 18 CAISAGTSGGVYTDTQYF
TRBV10-3 13 CAIGVTEATQQYF
TRBV20-1 10 CSVIQYEQYF
TRBV20-1 14 CSARELEREETQYF
TRBV24-1 15 CATSEGSAGNTEAFF
TRBV5-1 11 CASSLTDTQYF
TRBV12-3/TRBV12-4 13 CASTIQRTGELFF
TRBV9 13 CASTAGGPYGYTF
TRBV10-3 13 CAISETAPGEQYF
TRBV29-1 12 CSVTMSDNEQFF
TRBV15 15 CATVRGEGYQETQYF
TRBV7-2 16 CASSQTGTGWNSPLHF
TRBV4-1 15 CASSQQDRDNESQHF
TRBV20-1 14 CSARRGGASYEQYF
TRBV4-3 17 CASSQDITPTGGAAPFF
TRBV28 15 CASSSPGQGQETQYF
TRBV20-1 13 CSASRQGANTQYF
TRBV5-1 15 CASSLVGDYSYEQYF
TRBV12-3/TRBV12-4 11 CASSLDQPQHF
TRBV12-3/TRBV12-4 15 CASSLFVGLRVEAFF
TRBV20-1 14 CSASGTRNTDTQYF
TRBV5-6 15 CASSRTGTGTSEAFF
TRBV4-2 16 CASSQTYRSSYNEQFF
TRBV6-5 14 CASSSGSTVNGYTF
TRBV7-2 20 CASSLAQVSGQLEPNYGYTF
TRBV5-1 14 CASSRTSGANVLTF
TRBV5-4 14 CASSLPQMNTEAFF
TRBV10-3 16 CAISDPVRGSYNEQFF
TRBV4-3 15 CASSPGYRGHYGYTF
TRBV5-1 13 CASSFRGEQPQHF
TRBV5-6 18 CASSLAGGDRGSRRELFF
TRBV28 15 CASSLAGDAQETQYF